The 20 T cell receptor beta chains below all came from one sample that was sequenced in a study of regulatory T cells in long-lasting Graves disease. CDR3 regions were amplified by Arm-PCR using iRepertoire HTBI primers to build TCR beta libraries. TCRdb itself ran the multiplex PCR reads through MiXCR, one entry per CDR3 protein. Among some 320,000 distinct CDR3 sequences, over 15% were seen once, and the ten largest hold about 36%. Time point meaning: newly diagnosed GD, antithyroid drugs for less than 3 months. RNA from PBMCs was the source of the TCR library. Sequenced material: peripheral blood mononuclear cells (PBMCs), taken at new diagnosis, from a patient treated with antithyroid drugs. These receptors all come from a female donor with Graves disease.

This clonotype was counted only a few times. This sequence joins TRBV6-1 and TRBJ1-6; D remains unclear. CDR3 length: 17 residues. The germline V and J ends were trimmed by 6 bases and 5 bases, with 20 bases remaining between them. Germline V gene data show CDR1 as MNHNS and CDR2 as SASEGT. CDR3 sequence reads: CASSRDPLRTDNSPLHF. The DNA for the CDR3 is TGTGCCAGCAGCCGCGACCCTTTACGGACGGATAATTCACCCCTCCACTTT.

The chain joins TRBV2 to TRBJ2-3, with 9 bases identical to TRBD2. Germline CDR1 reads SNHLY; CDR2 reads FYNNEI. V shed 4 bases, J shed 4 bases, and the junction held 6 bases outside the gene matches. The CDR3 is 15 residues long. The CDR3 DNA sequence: TGTGCCAGCAGTGTTAGCGGGAGTGGCGCAGATACGCAGTATTTT. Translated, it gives CASSVSGSGADTQYF.

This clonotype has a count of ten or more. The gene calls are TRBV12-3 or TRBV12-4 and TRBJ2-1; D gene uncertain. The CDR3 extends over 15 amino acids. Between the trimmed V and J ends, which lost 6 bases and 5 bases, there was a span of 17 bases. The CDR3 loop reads CASRPGWSLDNEQFF. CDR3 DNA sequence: TGTGCCAGCAGGCCCGGCTGGAGTCTGGACAATGAGCAGTTCTTC.

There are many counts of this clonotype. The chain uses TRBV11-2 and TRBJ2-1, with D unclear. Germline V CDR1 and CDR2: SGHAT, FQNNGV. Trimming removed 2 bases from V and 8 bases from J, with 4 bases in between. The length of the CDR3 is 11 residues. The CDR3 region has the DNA TGTGCCAGCAGCTTATCATATGAGCAGTTCTTC. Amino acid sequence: CASSLSYEQFF.

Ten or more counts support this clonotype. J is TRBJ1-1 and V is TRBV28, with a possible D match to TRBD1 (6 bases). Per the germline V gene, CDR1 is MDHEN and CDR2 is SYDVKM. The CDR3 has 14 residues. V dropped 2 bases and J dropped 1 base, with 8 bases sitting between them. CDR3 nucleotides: TGTGCCAGCAGTTTAGGACAGAAGAACACTGAAGCTTTCTTT. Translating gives CASSLGQKNTEAFF. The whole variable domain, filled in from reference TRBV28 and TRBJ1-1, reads DVKVTQSSRYLVKRTGEKVFLECVQDMDHENMFWYRQDPGLGLRLIYFSYDVKMKEKGDIPEGYSVSREKKERFSLILESASTNQTSMYLCASSLGQKNTEAFFGQGTRLTVV.

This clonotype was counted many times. The CDR3 loop is CSASPNKDQYF. The CDR3 DNA reads as TGCAGTGCTAGCCCCAATAAGGACCAGTACTTC. The chain is built from TRBV20-1 and TRBJ2-5; D is unclear. Deletions cut 3 bases from V and 10 bases from J, with 12 bases between. The CDR3 loop spans 11 amino acids. Germline-derived CDR1 and CDR2 are DFQATT and SNEGSKA (reference sequence).

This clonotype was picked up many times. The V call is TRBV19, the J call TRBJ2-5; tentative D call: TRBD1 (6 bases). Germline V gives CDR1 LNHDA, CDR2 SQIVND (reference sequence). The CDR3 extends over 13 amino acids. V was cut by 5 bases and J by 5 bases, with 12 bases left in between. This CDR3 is CASSRTVMETQYF. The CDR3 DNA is TGTGCCAGTAGTCGGACAGTTATGGAGACCCAGTACTTC.

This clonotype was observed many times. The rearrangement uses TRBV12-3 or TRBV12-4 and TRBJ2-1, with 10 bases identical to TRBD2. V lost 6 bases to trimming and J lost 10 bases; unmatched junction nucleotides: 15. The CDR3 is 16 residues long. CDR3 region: CASRGGGTSALDEQFF. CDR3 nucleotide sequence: TGTGCCAGCAGGGGGGGGGGGACTAGCGCCCTCGACGAGCAGTTCTTC.

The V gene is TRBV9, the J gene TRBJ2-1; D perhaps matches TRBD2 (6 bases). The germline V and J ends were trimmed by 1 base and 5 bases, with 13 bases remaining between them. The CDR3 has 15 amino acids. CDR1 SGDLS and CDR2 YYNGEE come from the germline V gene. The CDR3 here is CASSVLAPRDNEQFF. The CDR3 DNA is TGTGCCAGCAGCGTACTAGCGCCCCGCGACAATGAGCAGTTCTTC. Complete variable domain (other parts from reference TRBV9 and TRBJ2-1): DSGVTQTPKHLITATGQRVTLRCSPRSGDLSVYWYQQSLDQGLQFLIQYYNGEERAKGNILERFSAQQFPDLHSELNLSSLELGDSALYFCASSVLAPRDNEQFFGPGTRLTVL.

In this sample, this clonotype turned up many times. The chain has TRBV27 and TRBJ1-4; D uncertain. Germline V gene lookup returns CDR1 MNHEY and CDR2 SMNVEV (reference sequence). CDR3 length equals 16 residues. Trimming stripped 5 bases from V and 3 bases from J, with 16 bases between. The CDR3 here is CASSGPYGESNEKLFF. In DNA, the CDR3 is TGTGCCAGCAGTGGGCCCTATGGGGAATCTAATGAAAAACTGTTTTTT.

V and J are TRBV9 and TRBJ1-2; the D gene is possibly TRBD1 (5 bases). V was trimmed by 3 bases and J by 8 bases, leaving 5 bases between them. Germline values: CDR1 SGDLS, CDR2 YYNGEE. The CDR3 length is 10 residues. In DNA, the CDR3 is TGTGCCAGCAGCGGACAGGGCTACACCTTC. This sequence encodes CASSGQGYTF.

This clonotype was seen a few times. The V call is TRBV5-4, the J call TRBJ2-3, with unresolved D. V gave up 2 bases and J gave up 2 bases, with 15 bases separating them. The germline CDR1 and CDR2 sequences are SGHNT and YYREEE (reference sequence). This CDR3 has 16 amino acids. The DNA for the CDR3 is TGTGCCAGCAGCTTTACCCCCAATGAACCCACAGATACGCAGTATTTT. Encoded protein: CASSFTPNEPTDTQYF. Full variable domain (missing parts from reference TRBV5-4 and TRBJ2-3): ETGVTQSPTHLIKTRGQQVTLRCSSQSGHNTVSWYQQALGQGPQFIFQYYREEENGRGNFPPRFSGLQFPNYSSELNVNALELDDSALYLCASSFTPNEPTDTQYFGPGTRLTVL.

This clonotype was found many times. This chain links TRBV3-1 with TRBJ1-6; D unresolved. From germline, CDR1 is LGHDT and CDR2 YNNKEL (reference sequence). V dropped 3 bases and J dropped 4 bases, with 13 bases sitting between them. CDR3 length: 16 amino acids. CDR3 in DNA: TGTGCCAGCAGCCAGACCGGGCCCTCGTATAATTCACCCCTCCACTTT. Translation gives CASSQTGPSYNSPLHF. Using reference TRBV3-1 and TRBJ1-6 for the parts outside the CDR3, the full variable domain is DTAVSQTPKYLVTQMGNDKSIKCEQNLGHDTMYWYKQDSKKFLKIMFSYNNKELIINETVPNRFSPKSPDKAHLNLHINSLELGDSAVYFCASSQTGPSYNSPLHFGNGTRLTVT.

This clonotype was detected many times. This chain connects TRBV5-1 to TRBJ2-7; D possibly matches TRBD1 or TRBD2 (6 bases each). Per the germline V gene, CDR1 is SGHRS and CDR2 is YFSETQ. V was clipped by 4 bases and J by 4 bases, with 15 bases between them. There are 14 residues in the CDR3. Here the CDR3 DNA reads TGCGCCAGCAGCCGGGGGCAGGGGTTGTACGAGCAGTACTTC. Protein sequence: CASSRGQGLYEQYF.

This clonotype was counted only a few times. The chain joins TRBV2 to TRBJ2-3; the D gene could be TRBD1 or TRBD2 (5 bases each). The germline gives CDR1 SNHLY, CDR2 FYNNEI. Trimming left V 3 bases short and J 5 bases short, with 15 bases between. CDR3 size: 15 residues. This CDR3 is CASSDPGTGRDTQYF. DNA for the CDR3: TGTGCCAGCAGTGACCCCGGGACCGGTCGAGATACGCAGTATTTT.

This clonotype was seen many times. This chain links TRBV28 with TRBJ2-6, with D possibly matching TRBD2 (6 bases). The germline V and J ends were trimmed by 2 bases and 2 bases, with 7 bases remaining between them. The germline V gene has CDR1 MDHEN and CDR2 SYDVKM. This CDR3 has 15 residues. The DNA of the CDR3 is TGTGCCAGCAGTTTAGGAGGGCCTGGGGCCAACGTCCTGACTTTC. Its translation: CASSLGGPGANVLTF.

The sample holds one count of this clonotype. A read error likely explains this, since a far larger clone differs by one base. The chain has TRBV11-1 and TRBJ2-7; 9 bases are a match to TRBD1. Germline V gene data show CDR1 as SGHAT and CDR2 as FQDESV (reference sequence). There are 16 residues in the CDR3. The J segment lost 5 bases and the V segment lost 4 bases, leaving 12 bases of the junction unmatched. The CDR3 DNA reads TGTGCCAGCAGCTCTAGACCGGGACAGGGCTTTCACGAGCAGTACTTC. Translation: CASSSRPGQGFHEQYF.

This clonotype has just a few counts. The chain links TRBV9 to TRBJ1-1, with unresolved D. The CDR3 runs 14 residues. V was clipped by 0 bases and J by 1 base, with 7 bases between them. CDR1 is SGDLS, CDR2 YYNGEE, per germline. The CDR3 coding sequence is TGTGCCAGCAGCGTAGGGCTTGAGAACACTGAAGCTTTCTTT. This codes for CASSVGLENTEAFF.

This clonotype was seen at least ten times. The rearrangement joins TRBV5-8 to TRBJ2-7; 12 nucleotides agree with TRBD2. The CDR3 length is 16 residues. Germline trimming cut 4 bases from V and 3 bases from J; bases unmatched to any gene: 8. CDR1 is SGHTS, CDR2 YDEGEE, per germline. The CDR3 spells CASSLSRTSGIYEQYF. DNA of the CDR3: TGTGCCAGCAGCCTTAGCAGGACTAGCGGGATCTACGAGCAGTACTTC.

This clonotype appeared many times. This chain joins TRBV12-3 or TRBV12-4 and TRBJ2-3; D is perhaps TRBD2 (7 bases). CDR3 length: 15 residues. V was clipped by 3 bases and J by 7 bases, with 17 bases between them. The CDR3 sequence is CASSFGGLSGNTQYF. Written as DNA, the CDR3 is TGTGCCAGCAGTTTCGGGGGCCTAAGCGGGAATACGCAGTATTTT.